This T cell receptor (beta chain) comes out of a study of technical replicates of blood from several donors. The CDR3 has 16 amino acids. V was clipped by 6 bases and J by 5 bases, with 20 bases between them. CDR1 is MDHEN, CDR2 SYDVKM, per germline. Method: immunoSEQ multiplex PCR; TCRdb's copy keeps in-frame clones and lacks some. The data show fewer than 100,000 clones, approximately 91% seen once. The specimen sequenced was T cells isolated from PBMCs. The rearrangement links TRBV28 to TRBJ2-4; D is unclear. The receptor comes from a human donor in good health. The DNA for the CDR3 is TGTGCCAGCAGCCCGCTGAACTATGGTACACAAAACATTCAGTACTTC. Amino acid sequence: CASSPLNYGTQNIQYF.